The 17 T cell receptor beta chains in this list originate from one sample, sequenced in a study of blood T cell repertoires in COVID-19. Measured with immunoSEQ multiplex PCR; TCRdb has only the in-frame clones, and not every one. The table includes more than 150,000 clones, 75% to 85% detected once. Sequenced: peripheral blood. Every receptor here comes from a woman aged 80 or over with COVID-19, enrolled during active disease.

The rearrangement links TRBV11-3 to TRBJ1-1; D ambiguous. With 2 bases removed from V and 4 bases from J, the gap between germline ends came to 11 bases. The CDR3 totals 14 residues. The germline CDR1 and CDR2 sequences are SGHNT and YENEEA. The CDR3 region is CASSLSRSGTEAFF. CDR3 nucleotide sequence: TGTGCCAGCAGCTTAAGTCGATCGGGCACTGAAGCTTTCTTT.

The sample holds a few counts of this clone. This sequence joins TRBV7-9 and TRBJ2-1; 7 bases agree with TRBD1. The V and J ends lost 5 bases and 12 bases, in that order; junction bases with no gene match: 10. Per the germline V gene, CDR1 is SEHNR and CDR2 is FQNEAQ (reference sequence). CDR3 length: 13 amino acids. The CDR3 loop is CASSPWTGEGQFF. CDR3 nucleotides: TGTGCCAGCAGCCCCTGGACAGGCGAGGGGCAGTTCTTC.

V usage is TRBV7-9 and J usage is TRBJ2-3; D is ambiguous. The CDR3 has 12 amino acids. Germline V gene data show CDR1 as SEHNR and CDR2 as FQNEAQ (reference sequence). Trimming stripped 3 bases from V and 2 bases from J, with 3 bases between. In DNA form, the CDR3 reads TGTGCCAGCAGCTTCCTCACAGATACGCAGTATTTT. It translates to CASSFLTDTQYF.

In DNA form, the CDR3 reads TGTGCCAGCAAGGGAGGAAAAGACAGGGGGCCCCTTGGAGAAAAACTGTTTTTT. Its translation: CASKGGKDRGPLGEKLFF. The chain uses TRBV2 and TRBJ1-4; 10 bases fit TRBD1. Germline V gives CDR1 SNHLY, CDR2 FYNNEI. The CDR3 has 18 amino acids. J lost 8 bases, V lost 7 bases, and 19 bases had no gene match. Full variable domain (rest looked up from reference TRBV2 and TRBJ1-4): EPEVTQTPSHQVTQMGQEVILRCVPISNHLYFYWYRQILGQKVEFLVSFYNNEISEKSEIFDDQFSVERPDGSNFTLKIRSTKLEDSAMYFCASKGGKDRGPLGEKLFFGSGTQLSVL.

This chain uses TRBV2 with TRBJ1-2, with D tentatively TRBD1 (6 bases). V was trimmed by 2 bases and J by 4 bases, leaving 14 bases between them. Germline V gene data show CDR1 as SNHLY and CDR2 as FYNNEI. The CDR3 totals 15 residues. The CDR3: CASSEPGDTFYGYTF. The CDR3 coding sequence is TGTGCCAGCAGTGAACCCGGGGACACATTCTATGGCTACACCTTC.

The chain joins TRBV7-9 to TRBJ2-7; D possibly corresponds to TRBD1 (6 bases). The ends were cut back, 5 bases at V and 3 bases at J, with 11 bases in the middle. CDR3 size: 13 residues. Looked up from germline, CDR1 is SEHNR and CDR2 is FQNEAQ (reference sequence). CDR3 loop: CASSETGFYEQYF. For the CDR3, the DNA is TGTGCCAGCAGCGAAACAGGGTTCTACGAGCAGTACTTC.

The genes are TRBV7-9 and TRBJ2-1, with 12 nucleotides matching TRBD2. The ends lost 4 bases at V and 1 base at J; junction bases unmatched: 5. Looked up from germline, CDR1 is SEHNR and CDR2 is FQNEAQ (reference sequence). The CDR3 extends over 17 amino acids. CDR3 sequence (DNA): TGTGCCAGCAGCTCCGGACTAGCGGGAAGTTCCTACAATGAGCAGTTCTTC. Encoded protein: CASSSGLAGSSYNEQFF.

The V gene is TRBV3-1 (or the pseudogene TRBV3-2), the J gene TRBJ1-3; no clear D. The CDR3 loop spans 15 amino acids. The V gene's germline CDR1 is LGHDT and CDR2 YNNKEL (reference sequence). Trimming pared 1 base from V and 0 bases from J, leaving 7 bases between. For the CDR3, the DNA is TGTGCCAGCAGCCAAGGCGAACGCTCTGGAAACACCATATATTTT. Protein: CASSQGERSGNTIYF.

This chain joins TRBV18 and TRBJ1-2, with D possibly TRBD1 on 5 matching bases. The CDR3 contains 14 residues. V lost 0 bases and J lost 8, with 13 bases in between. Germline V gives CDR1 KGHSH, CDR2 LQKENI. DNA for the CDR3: TGTGCCAGCTCACCACCGGTTGGGGCAGGGGGCTACACCTTC. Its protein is CASSPPVGAGGYTF.

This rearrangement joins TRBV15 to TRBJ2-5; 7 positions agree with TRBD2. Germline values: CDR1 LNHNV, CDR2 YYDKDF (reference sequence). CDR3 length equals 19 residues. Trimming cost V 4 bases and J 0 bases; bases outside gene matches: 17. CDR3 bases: TGTGCCACCAGCATGGCCGGGGGAGGGTCCATCCGGGACCAAGAGACCCAGTACTTC. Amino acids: CATSMAGGGSIRDQETQYF.

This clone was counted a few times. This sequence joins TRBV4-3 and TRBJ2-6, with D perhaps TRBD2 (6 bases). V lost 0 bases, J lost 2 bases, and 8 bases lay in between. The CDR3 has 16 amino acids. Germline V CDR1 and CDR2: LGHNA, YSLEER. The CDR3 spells CASSQEWGAGANVLTF. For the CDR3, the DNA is TGCGCCAGCAGCCAAGAATGGGGGGCTGGGGCCAACGTCCTGACTTTC.

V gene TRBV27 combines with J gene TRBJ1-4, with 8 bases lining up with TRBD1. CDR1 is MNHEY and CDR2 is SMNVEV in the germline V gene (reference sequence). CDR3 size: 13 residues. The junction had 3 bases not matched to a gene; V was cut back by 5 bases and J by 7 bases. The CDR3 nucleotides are TGTGCCAGCAGTAACAGGGGGAGTGAAAAACTGTTTTTT. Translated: CASSNRGSEKLFF.

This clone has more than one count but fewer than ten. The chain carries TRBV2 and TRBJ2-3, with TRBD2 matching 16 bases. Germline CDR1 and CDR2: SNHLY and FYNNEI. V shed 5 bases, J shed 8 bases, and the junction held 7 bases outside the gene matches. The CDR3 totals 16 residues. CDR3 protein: CASSSGTSGGVGTQYF. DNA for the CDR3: TGTGCCAGCAGTTCCGGGACTAGCGGGGGGGTAGGTACGCAGTATTTT.

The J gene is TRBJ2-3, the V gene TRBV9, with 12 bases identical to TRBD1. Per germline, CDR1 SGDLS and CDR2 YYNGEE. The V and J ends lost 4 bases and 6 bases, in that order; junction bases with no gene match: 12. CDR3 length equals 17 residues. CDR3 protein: CASSTRPGQGAGDTQYF. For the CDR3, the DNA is TGTGCCAGCAGCACCAGACCGGGACAGGGGGCGGGGGATACGCAGTATTTT.

CDR3 protein: CASSRGGGYEQYF. DNA of the CDR3: TGTGCCAGCAGCCGGGGAGGTGGGTACGAGCAGTACTTC. The V and J genes are TRBV12-3 or TRBV12-4 and TRBJ2-7; weak D call: TRBD2 (6 bases). V lost 6 bases to trimming and J lost 4 bases, with 13 bases between them. CDR3 length: 13 amino acids.

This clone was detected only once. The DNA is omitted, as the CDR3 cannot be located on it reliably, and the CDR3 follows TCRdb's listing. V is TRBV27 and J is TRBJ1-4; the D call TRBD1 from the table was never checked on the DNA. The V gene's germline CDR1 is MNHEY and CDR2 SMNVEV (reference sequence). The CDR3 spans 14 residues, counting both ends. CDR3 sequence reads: CASSTSTGGEKLFF.

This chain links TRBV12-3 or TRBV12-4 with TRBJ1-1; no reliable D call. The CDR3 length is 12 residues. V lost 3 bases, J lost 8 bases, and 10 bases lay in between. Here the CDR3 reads CASSFTAEEAFF. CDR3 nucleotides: TGTGCCAGCAGTTTCACCGCGGAAGAAGCTTTCTTT.